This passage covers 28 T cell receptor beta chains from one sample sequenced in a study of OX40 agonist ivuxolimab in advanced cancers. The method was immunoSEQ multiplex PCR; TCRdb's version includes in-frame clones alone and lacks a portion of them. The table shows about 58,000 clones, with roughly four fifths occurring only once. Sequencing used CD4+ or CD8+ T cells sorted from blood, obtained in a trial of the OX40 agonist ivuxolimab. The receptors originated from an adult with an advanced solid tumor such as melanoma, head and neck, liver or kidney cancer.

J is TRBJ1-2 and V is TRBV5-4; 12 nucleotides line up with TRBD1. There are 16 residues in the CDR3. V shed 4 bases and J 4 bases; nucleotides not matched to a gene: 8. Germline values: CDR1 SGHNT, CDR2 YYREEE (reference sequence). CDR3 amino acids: CASSVGQGAVGYGYTF. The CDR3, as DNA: TGTGCCAGCAGCGTGGGACAGGGGGCGGTAGGCTATGGCTACACCTTC. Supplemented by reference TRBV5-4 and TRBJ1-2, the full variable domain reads ETGVTQSPTHLIKTRGQQVTLRCSSQSGHNTVSWYQQALGQGPQFIFQYYREEENGRGNFPPRFSGLQFPNYSSELNVNALELDDSALYLCASSVGQGAVGYGYTFGSGTRLTVV.

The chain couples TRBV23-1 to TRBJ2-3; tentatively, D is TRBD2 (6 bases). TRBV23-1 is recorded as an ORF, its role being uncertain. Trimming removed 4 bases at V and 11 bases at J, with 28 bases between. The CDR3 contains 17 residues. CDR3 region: CASSPTEEGGQFMKQYF. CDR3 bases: TGCGCCAGCAGTCCCACCGAGGAGGGCGGGCAGTTCATGAAGCAGTATTTT.

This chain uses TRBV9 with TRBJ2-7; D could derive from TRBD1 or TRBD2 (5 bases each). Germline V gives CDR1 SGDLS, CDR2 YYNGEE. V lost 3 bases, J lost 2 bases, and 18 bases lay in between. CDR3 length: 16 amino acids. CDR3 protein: CASSALMGPIAYEQYF. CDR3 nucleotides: TGTGCCAGCAGCGCACTCATGGGACCAATCGCCTACGAGCAGTACTTC.

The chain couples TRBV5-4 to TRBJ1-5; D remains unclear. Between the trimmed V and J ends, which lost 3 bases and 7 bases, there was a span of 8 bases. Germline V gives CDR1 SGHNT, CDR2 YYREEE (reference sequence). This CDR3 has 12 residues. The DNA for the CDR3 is TGTGCCAGCAGCTCTCCTTCACAGCCCCAGCATTTT. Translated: CASSSPSQPQHF.

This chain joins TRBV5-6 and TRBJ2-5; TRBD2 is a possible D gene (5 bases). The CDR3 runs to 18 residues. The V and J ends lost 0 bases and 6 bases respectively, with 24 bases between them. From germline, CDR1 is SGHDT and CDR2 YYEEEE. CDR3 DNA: TGTGCCAGCAGCTTGGAATCTCTTCTGGGGTCGAGGGAAAAGACCCAGTACTTC. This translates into CASSLESLLGSREKTQYF.

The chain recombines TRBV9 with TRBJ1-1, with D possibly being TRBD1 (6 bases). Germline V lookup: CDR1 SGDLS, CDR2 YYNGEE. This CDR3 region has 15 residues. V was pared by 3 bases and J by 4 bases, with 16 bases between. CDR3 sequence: CASSGRGQLGTEAFF. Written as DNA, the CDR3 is TGTGCCAGCAGCGGGAGAGGACAGTTGGGCACTGAAGCTTTCTTT.

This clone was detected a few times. The CDR3 is CASRGDRWADTQYF. CDR3 in DNA: TGTGCCAGCAGGGGGGACCGGTGGGCCGATACGCAGTATTTT. J is TRBJ2-3 and V is TRBV6-4; D could derive from TRBD1 or TRBD2 (5 bases each). The V and J ends lost 6 bases and 6 bases respectively, with 16 bases between them. This CDR3 contains 14 residues. Germline assignment: CDR1 MRHNA and CDR2 SNTAGT.

CDR3 nucleotide sequence: TGTGCCAGCACCCCCCCGGAGACGAGAAAGACCCAGTACTTC. Translating it yields CASTPPETRKTQYF. V gene TRBV2 combines with J gene TRBJ2-5; D unclear. Germline values: CDR1 SNHLY, CDR2 FYNNEI. Between the trimmed V and J ends, which lost 7 bases and 6 bases, there was a span of 18 bases. The CDR3 covers 14 residues.

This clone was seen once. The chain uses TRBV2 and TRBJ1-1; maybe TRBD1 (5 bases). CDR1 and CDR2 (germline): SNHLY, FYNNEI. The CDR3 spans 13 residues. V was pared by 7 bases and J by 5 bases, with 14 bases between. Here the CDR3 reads CASTNGGGTEAFF. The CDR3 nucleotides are TGTGCCAGCACAAATGGGGGGGGAACTGAAGCTTTCTTT.

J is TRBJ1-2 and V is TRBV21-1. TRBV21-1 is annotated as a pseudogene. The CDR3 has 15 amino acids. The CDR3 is CASIKVGPGDYGYTF. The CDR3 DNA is TGTGCCAGCATCAAGGTGGGGCCGGGGGACTATGGCTACACCTTC.

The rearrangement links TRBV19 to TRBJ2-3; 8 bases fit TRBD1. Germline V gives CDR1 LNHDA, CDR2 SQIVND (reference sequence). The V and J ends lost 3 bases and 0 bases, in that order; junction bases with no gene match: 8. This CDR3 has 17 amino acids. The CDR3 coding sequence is TGTGCCAGTAGTATCCAGACAGGGGCGATTAGCACAGATACGCAGTATTTT. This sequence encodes CASSIQTGAISTDTQYF.

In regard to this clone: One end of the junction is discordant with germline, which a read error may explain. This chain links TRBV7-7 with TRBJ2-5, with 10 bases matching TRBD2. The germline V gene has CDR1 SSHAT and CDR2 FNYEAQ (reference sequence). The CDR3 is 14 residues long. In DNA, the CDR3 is TGTGCTAGCAGCTTTGGGACTAGCGCAGAGACCCAGTACTTC. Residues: CASSFGTSAETQYF.

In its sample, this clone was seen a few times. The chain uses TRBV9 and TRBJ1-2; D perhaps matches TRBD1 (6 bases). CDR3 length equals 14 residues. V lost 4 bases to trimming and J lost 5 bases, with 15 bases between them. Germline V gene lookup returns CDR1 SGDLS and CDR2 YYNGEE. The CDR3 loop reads CASSREGQGYGYTF. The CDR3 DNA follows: TGTGCCAGCAGCCGGGAGGGGCAGGGGTATGGCTACACCTTC.

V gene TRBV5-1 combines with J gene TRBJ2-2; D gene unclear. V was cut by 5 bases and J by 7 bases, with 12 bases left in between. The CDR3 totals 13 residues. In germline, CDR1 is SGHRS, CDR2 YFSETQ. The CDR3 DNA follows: TGCGCCAGCAGGTCCATAGTTGGCGGGGAGCTGTTTTTT. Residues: CASRSIVGGELFF. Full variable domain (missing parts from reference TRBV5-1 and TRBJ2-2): KAGVTQTPRYLIKTRGQQVTLSCSPISGHRSVSWYQQTPGQGLQFLFEYFSETQRNKGNFPGRFSGRQFSNSRSEMNVSTLELGDSALYLCASRSIVGGELFFGEGSRLTVL.

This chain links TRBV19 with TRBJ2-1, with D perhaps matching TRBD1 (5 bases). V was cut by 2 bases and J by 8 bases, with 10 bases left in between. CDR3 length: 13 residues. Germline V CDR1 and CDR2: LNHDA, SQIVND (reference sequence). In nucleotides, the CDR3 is TGTGCCAGTAGTATACAAATCAGGGATGAGCAGTTCTTC. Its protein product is CASSIQIRDEQFF.

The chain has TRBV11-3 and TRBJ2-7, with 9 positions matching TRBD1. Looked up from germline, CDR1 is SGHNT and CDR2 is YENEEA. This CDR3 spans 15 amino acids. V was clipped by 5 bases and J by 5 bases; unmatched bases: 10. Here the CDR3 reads CASSTSGTGIHEQYF. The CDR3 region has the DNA TGTGCCAGCAGCACGTCCGGGACAGGGATACACGAGCAGTACTTC.

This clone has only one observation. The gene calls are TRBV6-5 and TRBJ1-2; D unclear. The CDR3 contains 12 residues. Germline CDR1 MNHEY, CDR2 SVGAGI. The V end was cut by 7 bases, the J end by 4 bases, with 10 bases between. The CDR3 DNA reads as TGTGCCAGCACCTCTGACCTCTATGGCTACACCTTC. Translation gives CASTSDLYGYTF.

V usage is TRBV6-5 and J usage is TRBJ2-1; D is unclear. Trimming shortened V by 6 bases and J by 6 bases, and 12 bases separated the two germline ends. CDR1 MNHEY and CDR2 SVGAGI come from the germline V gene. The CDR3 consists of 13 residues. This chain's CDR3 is CASSQSRPNEQFF. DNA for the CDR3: TGTGCCAGCAGCCAGTCTCGCCCCAATGAGCAGTTCTTC.

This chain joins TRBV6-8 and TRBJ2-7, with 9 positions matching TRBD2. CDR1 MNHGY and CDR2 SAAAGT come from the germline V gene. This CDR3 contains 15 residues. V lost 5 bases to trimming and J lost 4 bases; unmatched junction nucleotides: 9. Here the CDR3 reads CASSTLRGGEYEQYF. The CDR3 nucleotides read TGTGCCAGCAGTACACTGCGGGGGGGGGAGTACGAGCAGTACTTC.

The CDR3 loop reads CASSEAGTSAKNIQYF. In DNA, the CDR3 is TGTGCCAGCAGTGAAGCGGGGACTAGCGCTAAAAACATTCAGTACTTC. This chain joins TRBV6-1 and TRBJ2-4; 10 bases line up with TRBD2. The junction had 3 bases not matched to a gene; V was cut back by 0 bases and J by 4 bases. The germline CDR1 and CDR2 sequences are MNHNS and SASEGT. The CDR3 has 16 residues.

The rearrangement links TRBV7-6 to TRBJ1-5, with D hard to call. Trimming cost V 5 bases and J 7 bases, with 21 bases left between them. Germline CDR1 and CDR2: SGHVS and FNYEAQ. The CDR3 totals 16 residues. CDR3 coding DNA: TGTGCCAGCAGCCATACCCTCGAGGTTCCCAAACAGCCCCAGCATTTT. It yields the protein CASSHTLEVPKQPQHF.

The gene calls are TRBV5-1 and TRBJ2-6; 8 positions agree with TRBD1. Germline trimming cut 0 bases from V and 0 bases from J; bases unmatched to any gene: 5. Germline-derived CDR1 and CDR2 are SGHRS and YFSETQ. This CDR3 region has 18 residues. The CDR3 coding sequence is TGCGCCAGCAGCTTGGGTTCAGGGGGCATCTCTGGGGCCAACGTCCTGACTTTC. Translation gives CASSLGSGGISGANVLTF.

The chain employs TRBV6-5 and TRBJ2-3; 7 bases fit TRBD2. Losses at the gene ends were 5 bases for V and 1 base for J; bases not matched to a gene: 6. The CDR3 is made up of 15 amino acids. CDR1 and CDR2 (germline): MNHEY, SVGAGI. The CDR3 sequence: CASSHGAGGTDTQYF. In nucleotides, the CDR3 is TGTGCCAGCAGTCACGGGGCGGGGGGCACAGATACGCAGTATTTT.

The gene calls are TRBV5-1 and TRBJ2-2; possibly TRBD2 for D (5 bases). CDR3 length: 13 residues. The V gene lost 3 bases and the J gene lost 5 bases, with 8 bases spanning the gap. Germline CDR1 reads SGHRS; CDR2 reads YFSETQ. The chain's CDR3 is CASSSVATGELFF. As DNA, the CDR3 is TGCGCCAGCAGCTCGGTAGCGACCGGGGAGCTGTTTTTT.

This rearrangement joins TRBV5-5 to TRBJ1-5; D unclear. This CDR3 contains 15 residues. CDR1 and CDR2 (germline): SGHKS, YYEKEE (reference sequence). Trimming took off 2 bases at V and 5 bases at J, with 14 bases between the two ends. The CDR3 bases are TGTGCCAGCAGCTTCTCAGATAACCGGGATCAGCCCCAGCATTTT. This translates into CASSFSDNRDQPQHF.

The CDR3 DNA reads TGTGCCAGCAGCTTGGTTGGGTACGATTCACCCCTCCACTTT. Residues: CASSLVGYDSPLHF. The chain uses TRBV5-4 and TRBJ1-6, with D unresolved. The CDR3 has 14 residues. Germline values: CDR1 SGHNT, CDR2 YYREEE (reference sequence). V lost 0 bases and J 8 bases, leaving 9 bases between the germline ends.

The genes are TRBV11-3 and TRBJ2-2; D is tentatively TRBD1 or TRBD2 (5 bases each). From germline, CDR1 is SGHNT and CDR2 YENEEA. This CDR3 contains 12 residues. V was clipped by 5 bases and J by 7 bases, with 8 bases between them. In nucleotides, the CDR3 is TGTGCCAGCAGCCCAGGGAGCGGGGAGCTGTTTTTT. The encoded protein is CASSPGSGELFF. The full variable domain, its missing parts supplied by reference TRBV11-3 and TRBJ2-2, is EAGVVQSPRYKIIEKKQPVAFWCNPISGHNTLYWYLQNLGQGPELLIRYENEEAVDDSQLPKDRFSAERLKGVDSTLKIQPAELGDSAVYLCASSPGSGELFFGEGSRLTVL.

The CDR3 loop is CASKKDSYYEQYF. CDR3 bases: TGTGCCAGCAAGAAGGACAGTTACTACGAGCAGTACTTC. The chain uses TRBV2 and TRBJ2-5, with D possibly TRBD1 on 6 matching bases. The end of the DNA is better explained by TRBJ2-7, so the J call may be wrong. Germline V CDR1 and CDR2: SNHLY, FYNNEI. The CDR3 length is 13 residues.